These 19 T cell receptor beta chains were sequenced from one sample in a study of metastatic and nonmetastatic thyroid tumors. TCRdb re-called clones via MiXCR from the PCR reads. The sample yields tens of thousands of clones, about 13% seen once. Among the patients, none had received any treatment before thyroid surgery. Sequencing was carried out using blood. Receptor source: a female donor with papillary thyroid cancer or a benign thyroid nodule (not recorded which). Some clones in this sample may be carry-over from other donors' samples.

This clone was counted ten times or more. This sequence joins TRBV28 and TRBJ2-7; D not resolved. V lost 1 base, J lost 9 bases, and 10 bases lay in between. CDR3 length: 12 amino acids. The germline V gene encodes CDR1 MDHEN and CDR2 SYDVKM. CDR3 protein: CASSLSGFGQYF. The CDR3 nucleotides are TGTGCCAGCAGTTTATCCGGGTTTGGGCAGTACTTC.

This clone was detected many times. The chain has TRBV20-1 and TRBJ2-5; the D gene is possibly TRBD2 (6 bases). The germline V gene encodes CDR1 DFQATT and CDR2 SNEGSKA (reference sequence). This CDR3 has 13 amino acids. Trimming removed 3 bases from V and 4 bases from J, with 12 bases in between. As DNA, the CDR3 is TGCAGTGCTAGTGCCGGGACTGGAGAGACCCAGTACTTC. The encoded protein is CSASAGTGETQYF.

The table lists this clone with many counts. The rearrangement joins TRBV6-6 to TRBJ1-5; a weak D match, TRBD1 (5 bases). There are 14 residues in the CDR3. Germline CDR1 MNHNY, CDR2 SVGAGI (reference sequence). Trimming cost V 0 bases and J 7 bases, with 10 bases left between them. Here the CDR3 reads CASSYSPEGQPQHF. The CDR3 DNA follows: TGTGCCAGCAGTTACTCCCCGGAGGGGCAGCCCCAGCATTTT.

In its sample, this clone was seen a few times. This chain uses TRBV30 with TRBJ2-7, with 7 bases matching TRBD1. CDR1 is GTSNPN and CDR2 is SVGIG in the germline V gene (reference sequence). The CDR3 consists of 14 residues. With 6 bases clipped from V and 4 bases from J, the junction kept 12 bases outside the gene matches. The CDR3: CACHPRDRLYEQYF. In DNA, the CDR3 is TGTGCCTGCCACCCAAGGGACAGACTTTACGAGCAGTACTTC.

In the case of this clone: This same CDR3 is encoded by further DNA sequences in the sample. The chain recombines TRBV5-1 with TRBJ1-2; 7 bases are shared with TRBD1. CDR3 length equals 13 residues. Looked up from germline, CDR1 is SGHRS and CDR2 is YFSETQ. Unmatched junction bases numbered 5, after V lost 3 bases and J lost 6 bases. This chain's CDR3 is CASSSPGQDGYTF. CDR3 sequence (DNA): TGCGCCAGCAGCTCTCCTGGACAGGATGGCTACACCTTC.

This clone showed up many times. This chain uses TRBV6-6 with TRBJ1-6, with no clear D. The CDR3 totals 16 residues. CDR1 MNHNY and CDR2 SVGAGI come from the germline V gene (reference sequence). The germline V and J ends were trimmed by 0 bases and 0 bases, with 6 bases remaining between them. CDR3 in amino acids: CASSYSDPSYNSPLHF. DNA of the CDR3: TGTGCCAGCAGTTACTCGGATCCCTCCTATAATTCACCCCTCCACTTT.

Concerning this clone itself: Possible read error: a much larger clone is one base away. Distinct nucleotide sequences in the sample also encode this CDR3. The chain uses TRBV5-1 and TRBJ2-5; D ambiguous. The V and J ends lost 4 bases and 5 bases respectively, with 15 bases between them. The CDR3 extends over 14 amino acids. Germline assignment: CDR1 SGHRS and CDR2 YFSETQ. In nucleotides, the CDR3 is TGCGCCAGCAGCCCCACTGGTCCTACGGAGACCCAGTACTTC. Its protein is CASSPTGPTETQYF.

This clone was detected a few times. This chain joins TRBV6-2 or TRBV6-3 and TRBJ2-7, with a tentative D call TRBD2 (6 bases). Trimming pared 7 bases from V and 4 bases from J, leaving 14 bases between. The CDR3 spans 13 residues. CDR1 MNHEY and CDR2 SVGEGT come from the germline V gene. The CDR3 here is CASNIAGRYEQYF. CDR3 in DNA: TGTGCCAGCAACATTGCGGGGCGATACGAGCAGTACTTC.

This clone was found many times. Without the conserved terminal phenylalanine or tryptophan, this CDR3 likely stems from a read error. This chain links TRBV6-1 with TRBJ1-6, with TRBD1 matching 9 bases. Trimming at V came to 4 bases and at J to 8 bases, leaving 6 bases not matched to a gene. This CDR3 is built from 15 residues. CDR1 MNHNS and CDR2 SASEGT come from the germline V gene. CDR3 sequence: CASSGTGEGYSPLHL. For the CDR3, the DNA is TGTGCCAGCAGTGGGACAGGGGAGGGTTATTCACCCCTCCACCTT.

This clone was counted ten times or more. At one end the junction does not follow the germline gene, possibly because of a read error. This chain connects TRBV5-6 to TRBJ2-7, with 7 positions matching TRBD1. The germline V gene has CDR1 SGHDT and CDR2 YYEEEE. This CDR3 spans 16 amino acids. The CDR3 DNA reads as TGTGCCAGCAGCTGGACAGGCAGCGGAAGTGCCTACGCGCAGTACTTC. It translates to CASSWTGSGSAYAQYF.

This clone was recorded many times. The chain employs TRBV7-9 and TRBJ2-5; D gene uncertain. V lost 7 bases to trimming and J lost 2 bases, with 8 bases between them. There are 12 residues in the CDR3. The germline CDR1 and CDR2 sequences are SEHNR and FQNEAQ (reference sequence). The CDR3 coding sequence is TGTGCCAGCATAAATAGTCAAGAGACCCAGTACTTC. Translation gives CASINSQETQYF. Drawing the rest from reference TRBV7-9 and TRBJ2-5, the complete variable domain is DTGVSQNPRHKITKRGQNVTFRCDPISEHNRLYWYRQTLGQGPEFLTYFQNEAQLEKSRLLSDRFSAERPKGSFSTLEIQRTEQGDSAMYLCASINSQETQYFGPGTRLLVL.

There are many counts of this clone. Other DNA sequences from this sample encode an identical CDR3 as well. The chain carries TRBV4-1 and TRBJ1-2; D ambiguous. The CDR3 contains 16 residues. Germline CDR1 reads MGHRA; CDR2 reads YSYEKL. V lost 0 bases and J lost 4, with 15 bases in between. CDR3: CASSQDTAGSAYGYTF. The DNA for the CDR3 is TGCGCCAGCAGCCAAGATACGGCCGGGAGTGCCTATGGCTACACCTTC.

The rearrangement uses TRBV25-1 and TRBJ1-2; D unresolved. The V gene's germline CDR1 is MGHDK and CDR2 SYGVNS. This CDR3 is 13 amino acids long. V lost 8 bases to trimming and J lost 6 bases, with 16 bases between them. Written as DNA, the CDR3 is TGTGCCAGCTCTCGGACCACTTCACATGGCTACACCTTC. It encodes CASSRTTSHGYTF.

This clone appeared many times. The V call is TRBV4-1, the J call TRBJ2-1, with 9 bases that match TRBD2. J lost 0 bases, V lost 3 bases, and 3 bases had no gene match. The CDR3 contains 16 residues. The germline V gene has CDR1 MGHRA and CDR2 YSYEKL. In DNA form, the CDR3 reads TGCGCCAGCAGCCACCTTAGCGGGAGCTCCTACAATGAGCAGTTCTTC. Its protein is CASSHLSGSSYNEQFF.

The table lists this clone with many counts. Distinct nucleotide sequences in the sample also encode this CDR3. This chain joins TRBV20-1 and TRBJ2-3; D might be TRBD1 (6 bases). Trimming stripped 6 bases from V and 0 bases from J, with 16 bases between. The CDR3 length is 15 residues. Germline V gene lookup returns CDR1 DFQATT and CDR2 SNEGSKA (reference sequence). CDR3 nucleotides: TGCAGTGCAAAACAGGGTGGCGGTAGCACAGATACGCAGTATTTT. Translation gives CSAKQGGGSTDTQYF.

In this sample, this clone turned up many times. CDR3 coding DNA: TGTGCCAGCAGGAGAATAGGTTTAGATACGCAGTATTTT. This sequence encodes CASRRIGLDTQYF. The genes are TRBV7-2 and TRBJ2-3; D gene ambiguous. V shed 6 bases and J shed 5 bases, with 12 bases lying between them. The CDR3 loop spans 13 amino acids. CDR1 and CDR2 from the germline V gene are SGHTA and FQGNSA.

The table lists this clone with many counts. As DNA, the CDR3 is TGTGCCACCAGCAGAGTGGTTGACAGGGGAAGTAACTATGGCTACACCTTC. This sequence encodes CATSRVVDRGSNYGYTF. V usage is TRBV15 and J usage is TRBJ1-2; 8 nucleotides line up with TRBD1. This CDR3 is built from 17 residues. V dropped 1 base and J dropped 1; count of bases not matched to a gene: 8. Per the germline V gene, CDR1 is LNHNV and CDR2 is YYDKDF (reference sequence).

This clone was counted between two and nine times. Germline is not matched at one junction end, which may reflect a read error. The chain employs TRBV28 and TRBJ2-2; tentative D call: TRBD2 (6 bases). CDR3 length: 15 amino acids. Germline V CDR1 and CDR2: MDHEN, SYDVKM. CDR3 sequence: CARSLAEANTGELFF. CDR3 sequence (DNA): TGTGCCAGAAGTTTAGCGGAGGCCAACACCGGGGAGCTGTTTTTT.

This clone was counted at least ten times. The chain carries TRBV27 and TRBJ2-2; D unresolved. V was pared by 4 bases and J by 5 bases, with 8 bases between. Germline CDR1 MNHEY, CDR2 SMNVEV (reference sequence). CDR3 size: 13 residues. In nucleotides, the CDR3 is TGTGCCAGCAGTTCACCAATGACCGGGGAGCTGTTTTTT. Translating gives CASSSPMTGELFF.